Listed below are T cell receptor beta chains from one sample, sequenced in a study of regulatory T cells in long-lasting Graves disease. TCRdb redid the calling of the multiplex PCR reads with MiXCR, one entry per CDR3 protein. Seen here are some 340,000 distinct CDR3 sequences, 20% to 25% observed once, and the top ten hold 28%. Material: peripheral blood mononuclear cells (PBMCs), obtained when the disease was refractory, from a patient treated with antithyroid drugs. The origin of the receptors is a woman between 40 and 55 years old with Graves disease. The CDR3 runs from the conserved cysteine through the conserved F or W. Each record gives: J gene, V gene, clone size, D gene, CDR3 DNA, CDR3 protein. D genes are given only for firm matches. Part of the rows lack a size; the others show once, few, many or a class for expanded clones.

TRBJ2-7 | TRBV12-3/TRBV12-4 | many | - | TGTGCCAGCACCCAAACGGGGGGCTTCCCCTACGAGCAGTACTTC | CASTQTGGFPYEQYF
TRBJ2-7 | TRBV24-1 | - | TRBD1 | TGTGCCACCAGTGATCCCGGGACAGGTTCCTACGAGCAGTACTTC | CATSDPGTGSYEQYF
TRBJ2-2 | TRBV11-2 | many | - | TGTGCCAGCAGCCCTAGCTGGGCCGGGGAGCTGTTTTTT | CASSPSWAGELFF
TRBJ2-3 | TRBV28 | many | TRBD1 | TGTGCCACGGACAGGGCGCTCAGCACAGATACGCAGTATTTT | CATDRALSTDTQYF
TRBJ2-2 | TRBV6-1 | - | - | TGTGCCAGCCGAGCTTTGACCCCGGGGACCGGGGAGCTGTTTTTT | CASRALTPGTGELFF
TRBJ2-1 | TRBV15 | - | TRBD2 | TGTGCCACCAGCAGAGACGGACTAGCGGGAGGCAACTCCTACAATGAGCAGTTCTTC | CATSRDGLAGGNSYNEQFF
TRBJ1-2 | TRBV7-9 | - | TRBD1 | TGTGCCAGCAGCAAACAGGGGTACTATGGCTACACCTTC | CASSKQGYYGYTF
TRBJ2-5 | TRBV28 | many | - | TGTGCCAGCAGAAAGGAGACCCAGTACTTC | CASRKETQYF
TRBJ2-7 | TRBV5-1 | many | - | TGCGCCAGCAGCTTGGTCGAGACCGGGGGCGAGCAGTACTTC | CASSLVETGGEQYF
TRBJ2-5 | TRBV5-8 | few | - | TGTGCCAGCAGCTTGGAAGGCTTGTCCCAAGAGACCCAGTACTTC | CASSLEGLSQETQYF
TRBJ1-5 | TRBV28 | many | TRBD1 | TGTGCCAGCAGTTCCCGCTGGACAGGACTCAATCAGCCCCAGCATTTT | CASSSRWTGLNQPQHF
TRBJ1-2 | TRBV7-2 | - | TRBD1 | TGTGCCAGCAGCTCTTGGACAGGGGGCATTTCTGGCTACACCTTC | CASSSWTGGISGYTF
TRBJ1-4 | TRBV2 | medium-sized | - | TGCGCCAGCAGCCAAGAGGGGACTCGAGAAAAACTGTTTTTT | CASSQEGTREKLFF
TRBJ1-2 | TRBV29-1 | - | - | TGCAGCGCTGAGGGGGGGGAGGACTATGGCTACACCTTC | CSAEGGEDYGYTF
TRBJ1-2 | TRBV28 | many | TRBD1 | TGTGCCAGCAGTTTAGTGGACAGGAACTATGGCTACACCTTC | CASSLVDRNYGYTF
TRBJ2-1 | TRBV12-3/TRBV12-4 | few | TRBD2 | TGTGCCAGCAGTTTTACTAGCGGGTGGGGGAATGAGCAGTTCTTC | CASSFTSGWGNEQFF
TRBJ2-4 | TRBV3-1 | few | - | TGTGCCAGCAGCTTTCGAACAGGCGTAGCCAAAAACATTCAGTACTTC | CASSFRTGVAKNIQYF
TRBJ1-2 | TRBV28 | many | - | TGTGCCAGCAGAAGAAACACAGGGTCGAGCTACACCTTC | CASRRNTGSSYTF
TRBJ1-1 | TRBV20-1 | many | - | TGCAGTGCCCCCCGGGTCTACACTGAAGCTTTCTTT | CSAPRVYTEAFF
TRBJ2-1 | TRBV20-1 | few | - | TGCAGTGCTCCTGGGGAGGTGCACAGGGGCAATGAGCAGTTCTTC | CSAPGEVHRGNEQFF
TRBJ2-7 | TRBV11-2 | - | - | TGTGCCAGCAGCGCGATAGTCAGTTACGAGCAGTACTTC | CASSAIVSYEQYF
TRBJ1-2 | TRBV30 | few | - | TGTGCCTGGAGTCTACGTAACTATGGCTACACCTTC | CAWSLRNYGYTF
TRBJ1-2 | TRBV4-1 | - | - | TGCGCCAGCAGCCGACCTGTTGGAGAAGGTGGCTACACCTTC | CASSRPVGEGGYTF
TRBJ1-1 | TRBV10-2 | many | - | TGCGCCAGCAGTGAAGCGAACACTGAAGCTTTCTTT | CASSEANTEAFF
TRBJ2-7 | TRBV7-9 | many | - | TGTGCCAGCAGCTTAGCCTCCAGCTCCTACGAGCAGTACTTC | CASSLASSSYEQYF
TRBJ2-4 | TRBV11-2 | many | TRBD1 | TGTGCCAGCAGCCTTAAAGCGGGACAGGGAATTGTGATTCAGTACTTC | CASSLKAGQGIVIQYF
TRBJ2-3 | TRBV15 | few | - | TGTGCCACCAGCAGAGATGGGGGGCGCGGTACAGATACGCAGTATTTT | CATSRDGGRGTDTQYF
TRBJ2-5 | TRBV29-1 | many | TRBD1 | TGCAGCATGCCGGGACAGGGACAAGAGACCCAGTACTTC | CSMPGQGQETQYF
TRBJ2-7 | TRBV7-2 | - | - | TGTGCCAGCAGCTTTACTATATACGAGCAGTACTTC | CASSFTIYEQYF
TRBJ2-7 | TRBV7-2 | - | - | TGTGCCAGCAGCTCAGACAGGGAGGGCGAGCAGTACTTC | CASSSDREGEQYF
TRBJ2-1 | TRBV12-3/TRBV12-4 | - | - | TGTGCCAGCAGCCGGGGTACAAGGAATGAGCAGTTCTTC | CASSRGTRNEQFF
TRBJ2-7 | TRBV13 | - | - | TGTGCCAGCAGCTTCGGGGTGGAGTACGAGCAGTACTTC | CASSFGVEYEQYF
TRBJ1-2 | TRBV12-3/TRBV12-4 | few | - | TGTGCCAGCAGTTTAGACAGGTGGGGCTACACCTTC | CASSLDRWGYTF
TRBJ1-2 | TRBV29-1 | many | TRBD1 | TGCAGCGTTGAACCAGGGGGGAACTATGGCTACACCTTC | CSVEPGGNYGYTF
TRBJ1-5 | TRBV20-1 | few | - | TGCAGTGCTAGAGATCGGCAGGGGCTGTATAGCAATCAGCCCCAGCATTTT | CSARDRQGLYSNQPQHF
TRBJ2-2 | TRBV11-2 | - | TRBD2 | TGTGCCAGCAGTCAGGGACTAGGAAAGCTGTTTTTT | CASSQGLGKLFF
TRBJ2-2 | TRBV5-1 | - | TRBD1 | TGCGCCAGCAGCTTAAACGGACAGGCGGGCACCGGGGAGCTGTTTTTT | CASSLNGQAGTGELFF
TRBJ2-7 | TRBV19 | - | TRBD1 | TGTGCCAGTAGTATTTGGGCAGGGGGAACCTACGAGCAGTACTTC | CASSIWAGGTYEQYF
TRBJ1-5 | TRBV2 | many | - | TGTGCCAGCACCGGACGGGACGGTAATCAGCCCCAGCATTTT | CASTGRDGNQPQHF
TRBJ1-4 | TRBV7-6 | - | - | TGTGCCAGCAGCTCGGACAGAGCTAATGAAAGACTGTTTTTT | CASSSDRANERLFF
TRBJ2-2 | TRBV9 | - | - | TGTGCCAGCAGCGTAGAAGCAGGGAGCACCGGGGAGCTGTTTTTT | CASSVEAGSTGELFF
TRBJ2-7 | TRBV12-3/TRBV12-4 | many | - | TGTGCCAGCAGCGGAGACAGATTCTACGAGCAGTACTTC | CASSGDRFYEQYF
TRBJ2-7 | TRBV5-1 | many | TRBD1 | TGCGCCAGCAGCTTGGGACAGGGACGATCCTACGAGCAGTACTTC | CASSLGQGRSYEQYF
TRBJ1-4 | TRBV10-3 | - | - | TGTGCCATCAGTGATGGGGGTAGCACTAATGAAAAACTGTTTTTT | CAISDGGSTNEKLFF
TRBJ1-1 | TRBV14 | few | TRBD1 | TGTGCCAGCAGCCAAGAATTGGCAGGGGGCTGGAACACTGAAGCTTTCTTT | CASSQELAGGWNTEAFF
TRBJ1-2 | TRBV29-1 | many | - | TGCAGCGCCCGACAGCCTCCTTATGGCTACACCTTC | CSARQPPYGYTF